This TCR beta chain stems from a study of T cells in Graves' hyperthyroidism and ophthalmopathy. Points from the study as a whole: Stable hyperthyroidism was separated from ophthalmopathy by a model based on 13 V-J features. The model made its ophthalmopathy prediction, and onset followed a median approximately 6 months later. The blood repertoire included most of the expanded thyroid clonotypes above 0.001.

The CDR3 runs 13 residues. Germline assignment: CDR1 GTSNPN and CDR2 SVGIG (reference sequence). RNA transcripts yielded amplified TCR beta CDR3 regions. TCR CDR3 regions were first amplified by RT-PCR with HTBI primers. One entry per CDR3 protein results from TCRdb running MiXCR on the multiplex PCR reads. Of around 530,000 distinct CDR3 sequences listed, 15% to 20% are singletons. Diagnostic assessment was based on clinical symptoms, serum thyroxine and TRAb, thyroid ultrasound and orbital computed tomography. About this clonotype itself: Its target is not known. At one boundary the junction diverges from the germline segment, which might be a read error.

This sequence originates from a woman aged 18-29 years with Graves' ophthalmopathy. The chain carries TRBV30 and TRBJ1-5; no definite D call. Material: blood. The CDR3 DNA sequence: TGTGTCTGGAGTGACGATAGCAATCAGCCCCAGCATTTT. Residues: CVWSDDSNQPQHF. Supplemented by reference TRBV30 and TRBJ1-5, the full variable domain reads SQTIHQWPATLVQPVGSPLSLECTVEGTSNPNLYWYRQAAGRGLQLLFYSVGIGQISSEVPQNLSASRPQDRQFILSSKKLLLSDSGFYLCVWSDDSNQPQHFGDGTRLSIL.